This T cell receptor beta chain was sequenced for a study of control samples from healthy donors and cancer patients. Sequenced by immunoSEQ multiplex PCR; TCRdb stores in-frame clones only, minus some. Of about 170,000 clones listed, 94% were seen once; the top ten hold over 1.3%. In this sample, this clone turned up a few times. The CDR3 spans 17 residues. Trimming removed 5 bases from V and 4 bases from J, with 20 bases in between. The germline V gene has CDR1 LNHDA and CDR2 SQIVND (reference sequence). The chain carries TRBV19 and TRBJ1-4, with D uncertain. The clonotype was recovered from a woman younger than 35 in good health. The sample taken for sequencing was blood. CDR3 DNA: TGTGCCAGTAGTCTCGGGAGATTGAGGGAAGATAATGAAAAACTGTTTTTT. It encodes CASSLGRLREDNEKLFF.